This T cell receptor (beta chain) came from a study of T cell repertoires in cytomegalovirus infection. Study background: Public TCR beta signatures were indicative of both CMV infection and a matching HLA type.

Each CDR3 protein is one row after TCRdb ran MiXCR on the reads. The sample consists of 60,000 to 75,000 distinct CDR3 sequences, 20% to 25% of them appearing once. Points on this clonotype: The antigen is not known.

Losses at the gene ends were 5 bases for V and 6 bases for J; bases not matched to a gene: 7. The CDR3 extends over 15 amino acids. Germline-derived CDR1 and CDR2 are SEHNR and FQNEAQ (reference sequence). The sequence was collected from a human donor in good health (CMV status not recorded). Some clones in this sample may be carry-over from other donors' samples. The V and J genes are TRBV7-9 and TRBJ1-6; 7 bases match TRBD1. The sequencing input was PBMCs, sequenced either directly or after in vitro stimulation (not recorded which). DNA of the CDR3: TGTGCCAGCAGCCTTCGGGACAGTGCTAATTCACCCCTCCACTTT. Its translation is CASSLRDSANSPLHF.